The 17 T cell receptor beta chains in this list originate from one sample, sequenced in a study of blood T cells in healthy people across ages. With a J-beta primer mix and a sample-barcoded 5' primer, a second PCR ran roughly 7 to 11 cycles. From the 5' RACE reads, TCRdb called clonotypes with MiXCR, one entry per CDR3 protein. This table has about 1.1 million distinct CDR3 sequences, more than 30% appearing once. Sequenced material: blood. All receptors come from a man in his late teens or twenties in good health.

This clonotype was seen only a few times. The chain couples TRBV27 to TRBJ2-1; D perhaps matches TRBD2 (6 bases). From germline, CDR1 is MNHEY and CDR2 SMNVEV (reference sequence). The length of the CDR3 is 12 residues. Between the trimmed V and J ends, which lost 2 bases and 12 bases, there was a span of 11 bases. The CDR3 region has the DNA TGTGCCAGCAGTTTACGGGGGTTAGGGCAGTTCTTC. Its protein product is CASSLRGLGQFF.

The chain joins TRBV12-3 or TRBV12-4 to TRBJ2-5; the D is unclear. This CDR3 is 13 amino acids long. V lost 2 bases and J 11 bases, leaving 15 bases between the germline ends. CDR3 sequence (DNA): TGTGCCAGCAGTTTAAAGACTGAGCATGAGCAGTACTTC. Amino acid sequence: CASSLKTEHEQYF.

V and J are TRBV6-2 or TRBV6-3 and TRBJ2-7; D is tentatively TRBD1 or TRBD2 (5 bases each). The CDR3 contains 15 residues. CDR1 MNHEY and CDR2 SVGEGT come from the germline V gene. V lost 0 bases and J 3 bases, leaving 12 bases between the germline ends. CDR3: CASSYSRGFFYEQYF. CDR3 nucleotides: TGTGCCAGCAGTTACTCGAGGGGATTCTTCTACGAGCAGTACTTC.

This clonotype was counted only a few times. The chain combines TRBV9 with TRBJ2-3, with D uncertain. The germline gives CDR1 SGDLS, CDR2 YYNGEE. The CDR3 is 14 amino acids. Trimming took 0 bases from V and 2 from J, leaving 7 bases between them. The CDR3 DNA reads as TGTGCCAGCAGCGTAGAAAGCTCCACAGATACGCAGTATTTT. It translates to CASSVESSTDTQYF.

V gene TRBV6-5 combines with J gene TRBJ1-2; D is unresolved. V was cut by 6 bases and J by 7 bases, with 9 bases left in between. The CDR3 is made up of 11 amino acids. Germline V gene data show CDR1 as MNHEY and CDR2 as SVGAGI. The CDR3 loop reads CASSDDSGYTF. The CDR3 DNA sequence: TGTGCCAGCAGCGATGATTCTGGCTACACCTTC.

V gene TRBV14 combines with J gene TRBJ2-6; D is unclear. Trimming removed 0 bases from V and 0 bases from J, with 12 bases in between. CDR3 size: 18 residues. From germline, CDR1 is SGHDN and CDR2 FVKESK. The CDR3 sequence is CASSQDNIVGSGANVLTF. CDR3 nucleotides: TGTGCCAGCAGCCAAGATAACATTGTGGGCTCTGGGGCCAACGTCCTGACTTTC.

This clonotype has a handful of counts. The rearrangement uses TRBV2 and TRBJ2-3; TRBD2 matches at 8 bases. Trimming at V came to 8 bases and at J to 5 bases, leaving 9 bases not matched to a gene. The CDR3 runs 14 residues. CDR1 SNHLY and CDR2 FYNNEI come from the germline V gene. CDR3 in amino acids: CASGLMTSVDTQYF. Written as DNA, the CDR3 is TGTGCCAGCGGATTAATGACTAGCGTAGATACGCAGTATTTT.

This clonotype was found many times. In nucleotides, the CDR3 is TGCGCCAGCAGCCATGACAGGGCTAATGAGCAGTTCTTC. Its protein is CASSHDRANEQFF. The chain joins TRBV4-3 to TRBJ2-1; 7 positions match TRBD1. The CDR3 runs 13 residues. V lost 3 bases, J lost 7 bases, and 3 bases stayed unmatched. From germline, CDR1 is LGHNA and CDR2 YSLEER.

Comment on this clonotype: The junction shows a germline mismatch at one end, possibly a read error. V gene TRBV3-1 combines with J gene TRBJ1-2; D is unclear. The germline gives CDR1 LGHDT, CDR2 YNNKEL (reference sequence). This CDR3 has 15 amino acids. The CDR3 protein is CAGSQEGRAGDGYTF. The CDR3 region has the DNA TGTGCCGGCAGCCAAGAAGGGCGGGCAGGAGATGGCTACACCTTC.

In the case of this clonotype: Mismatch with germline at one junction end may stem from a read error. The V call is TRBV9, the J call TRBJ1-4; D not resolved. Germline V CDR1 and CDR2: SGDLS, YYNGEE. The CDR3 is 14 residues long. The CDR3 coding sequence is TGTGTCAGCAGCCCAGAGGACTGGCCTGAAAAACTGTTTTTT. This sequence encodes CVSSPEDWPEKLFF.

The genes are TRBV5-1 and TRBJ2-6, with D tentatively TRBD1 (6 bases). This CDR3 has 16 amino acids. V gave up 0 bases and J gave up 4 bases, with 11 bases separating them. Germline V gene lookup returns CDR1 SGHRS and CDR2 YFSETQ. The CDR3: CASSLAQGSGANVLTF. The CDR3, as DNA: TGCGCCAGCAGCTTGGCCCAGGGGTCCGGGGCCAACGTCCTGACTTTC.

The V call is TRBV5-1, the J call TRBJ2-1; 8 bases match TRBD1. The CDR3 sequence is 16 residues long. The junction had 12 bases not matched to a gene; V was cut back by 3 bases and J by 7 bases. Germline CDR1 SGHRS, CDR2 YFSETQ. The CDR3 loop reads CASSYVPLTGENEQFF. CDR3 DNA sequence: TGCGCCAGCAGCTACGTGCCTCTGACAGGGGAGAATGAGCAGTTCTTC.

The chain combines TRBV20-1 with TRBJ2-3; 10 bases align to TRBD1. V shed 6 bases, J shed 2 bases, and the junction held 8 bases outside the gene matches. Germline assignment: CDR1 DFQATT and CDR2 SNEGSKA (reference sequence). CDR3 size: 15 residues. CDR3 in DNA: TGCAGTGCCCTTCCGGGACAGGGGAACACAGATACGCAGTATTTT. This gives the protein CSALPGQGNTDTQYF.

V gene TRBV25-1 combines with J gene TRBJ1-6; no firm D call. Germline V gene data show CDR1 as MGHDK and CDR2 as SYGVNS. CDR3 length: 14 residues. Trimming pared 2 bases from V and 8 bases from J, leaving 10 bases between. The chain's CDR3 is CASSEDYGDSPLHF. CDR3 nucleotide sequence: TGTGCCAGCAGTGAAGACTACGGGGATTCACCCCTCCACTTT.

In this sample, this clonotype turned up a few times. The CDR3 DNA is TGTGCCAGCAGTCCCTCGGACAGGGTTAGTGAGCAGTTCTTC. Translation: CASSPSDRVSEQFF. The V call is TRBV12-3 or TRBV12-4, the J call TRBJ2-1; 8 bases align to TRBD1. This CDR3 region has 14 residues. Trimming cost V 5 bases and J 9 bases; bases outside gene matches: 9.

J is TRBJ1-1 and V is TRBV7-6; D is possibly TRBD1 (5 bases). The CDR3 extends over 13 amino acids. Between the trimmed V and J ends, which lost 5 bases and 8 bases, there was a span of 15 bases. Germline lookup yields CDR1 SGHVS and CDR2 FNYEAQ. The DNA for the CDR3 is TGTGCCAGCAGCAAAGACCCCAGGGCCGAAGCTTTCTTT. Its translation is CASSKDPRAEAFF.

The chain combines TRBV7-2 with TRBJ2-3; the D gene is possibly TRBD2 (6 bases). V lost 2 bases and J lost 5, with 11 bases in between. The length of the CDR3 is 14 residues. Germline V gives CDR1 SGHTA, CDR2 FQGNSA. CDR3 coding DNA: TGTGCCAGCAGCTTATCTCCGGAGGGAGATACGCAGTATTTT. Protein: CASSLSPEGDTQYF.